This passage covers 2 T cell receptor beta chains from one sample sequenced in a study of regulatory T cells in long-lasting Graves disease. Time point of the sample: newly diagnosed GD, antithyroid drugs for less than 3 months. PBMC RNA served as the TCR library source. HTBI primers from iRepertoire and Arm-PCR of CDR3 regions yielded the TCR beta libraries. TCRdb reprocessed the multiplex PCR reads via MiXCR and lists one record per CDR3 protein. Among 450,000 to 600,000 distinct CDR3 sequences listed, about 13% were seen once. These data also formed part of another study, on T cells in Graves' hyperthyroidism and ophthalmopathy.

This specimen was peripheral blood mononuclear cells (PBMCs), taken at new diagnosis, from a patient treated with antithyroid drugs. These receptors all stem from a man aged 30 to 45 with Graves disease.

This clonotype occurred many times. This chain joins TRBV6-2 or TRBV6-3 and TRBJ2-5, with 11 bases fitting TRBD2. The V gene's germline CDR1 is MNHEY and CDR2 SVGEGT. The trim removed 7 bases at V and 1 base at J, leaving 8 bases unmatched. The CDR3 is 16 residues long. The chain's CDR3 is CASTSLAGDPQETQYF. In nucleotides, the CDR3 is TGTGCCAGCACTTCACTAGCGGGAGACCCCCAAGAGACCCAGTACTTC.

This clonotype showed up many times. This chain connects TRBV7-8 to TRBJ1-6; TRBD1 agrees at 9 bases. This CDR3 is 14 amino acids long. V shed 5 bases and J 7 bases; nucleotides not matched to a gene: 3. The germline CDR1 and CDR2 sequences are SGHVS and FQNEAQ. Here the CDR3 reads CASSPDRGNSPLHF. The CDR3 nucleotides read TGTGCCAGCAGCCCCGACAGGGGGAATTCACCCCTCCACTTT.